A selection of T cell receptor beta chains follows, all from one sample in a study of T cell responses to AZD1222 COVID-19 vaccine. The protocol was immunoSEQ multiplex PCR, while the TCRdb copy is restricted to in-frame clones and leaves out a portion. The data show around 120,000 clones, about nine tenths seen once. The material sequenced was peripheral blood, taken on day 0 of AZD1222 vaccination. All receptors come from an adult in good health. The conserved cysteine and the conserved F or W are not part of the CDR3 here. Each record gives: V gene, J gene, CDR3 protein.

v_call: TRBV6-2/TRBV6-3; j_call: TRBJ2-5; cdr3_aa: ASSPRTGGQETQY
v_call: TRBV3-1/TRBV3-2; j_call: TRBJ2-3; cdr3_aa: ASSHPGGSRTDTQY
v_call: TRBV9; j_call: TRBJ2-3; cdr3_aa: ASSLGTSGTDTQY
v_call: TRBV9; j_call: TRBJ2-2; cdr3_aa: ASSVSEGGTGELF
v_call: TRBV19; j_call: TRBJ1-4; cdr3_aa: ASSTRGHGGSATNEKLF
v_call: TRBV9; j_call: TRBJ2-3; cdr3_aa: ASSARVSTDTQY
v_call: TRBV7-2; j_call: TRBJ2-1; cdr3_aa: ASSLGGGSNEQF
v_call: TRBV2; j_call: TRBJ1-5; cdr3_aa: ASSEVTGSNQPQH
v_call: TRBV6-5; j_call: TRBJ1-2; cdr3_aa: ASRNFRVAGYGYT
v_call: TRBV28; j_call: TRBJ1-5; cdr3_aa: ASSSTQPQH
v_call: TRBV19; j_call: TRBJ2-5; cdr3_aa: ASSADRAQTQY
v_call: TRBV12-3/TRBV12-4; j_call: TRBJ1-5; cdr3_aa: ASSWGRRGPQH
v_call: TRBV27; j_call: TRBJ1-2; cdr3_aa: ASSLWTGDGYT
v_call: TRBV5-4; j_call: TRBJ2-6; cdr3_aa: ASSILQFSGANVLT
v_call: TRBV18; j_call: TRBJ2-7; cdr3_aa: ASSPLSGSYEQY
v_call: TRBV7-9; j_call: TRBJ2-5; cdr3_aa: ASSTGLAGGSETQY
v_call: TRBV6-2/TRBV6-3; j_call: TRBJ1-6; cdr3_aa: ASSSTGLSNSPLH
v_call: TRBV4-1; j_call: TRBJ2-5; cdr3_aa: ASSQALDRGLGRIETQY
v_call: TRBV10-3; j_call: TRBJ1-6; cdr3_aa: AISGDDYSPLH
v_call: TRBV4-1; j_call: TRBJ1-4; cdr3_aa: ASSQDTERSTNEKLF
v_call: TRBV7-8; j_call: TRBJ2-2; cdr3_aa: ASSLARIAGGSRDTGELF
v_call: TRBV5-5; j_call: TRBJ2-2; cdr3_aa: ASSLVGLQKTGELF
v_call: TRBV21-1; j_call: TRBJ2-7; cdr3_aa: ASSKVEGTDEQY
v_call: TRBV10-3; j_call: TRBJ2-2; cdr3_aa: AITTGTTGELF
v_call: TRBV11-2; j_call: TRBJ1-6; cdr3_aa: ASKDQGNSPLH
v_call: TRBV11-1; j_call: TRBJ1-1; cdr3_aa: ASSSLAVNTEAF
v_call: TRBV5-1; j_call: TRBJ1-1; cdr3_aa: ASSEDISMNTEAF
v_call: TRBV9; j_call: TRBJ2-5; cdr3_aa: ASSETGLGETQY
v_call: TRBV7-8; j_call: TRBJ2-7; cdr3_aa: ASSLGLATEQY
v_call: TRBV3-1/TRBV3-2; j_call: TRBJ1-1; cdr3_aa: ASSRTVNTEAF
v_call: TRBV3-1/TRBV3-2; j_call: TRBJ1-5; cdr3_aa: ASSQPADQGANNQPQH
v_call: TRBV3-1/TRBV3-2; j_call: TRBJ1-3; cdr3_aa: ASSLSDGNTIY
v_call: TRBV7-9; j_call: TRBJ1-1; cdr3_aa: ASSLIGGNTEAF
v_call: TRBV20-1; j_call: TRBJ1-2; cdr3_aa: SAQGRGTPL
v_call: TRBV5-3; j_call: TRBJ1-1; cdr3_aa: ARNLRCWAGALDTEAF
v_call: TRBV3-1/TRBV3-2; j_call: TRBJ1-4; cdr3_aa: ASSPGTGGYEKLF
v_call: TRBV28; j_call: TRBJ2-1; cdr3_aa: ASSLWTNDEQF
v_call: TRBV4-1; j_call: TRBJ1-2; cdr3_aa: ASSQDTAPFIGYT
v_call: TRBV6-5; j_call: TRBJ2-1; cdr3_aa: ASTELAGGWNEQF
v_call: TRBV30; j_call: TRBJ2-7; cdr3_aa: AWRKKTYEQY
v_call: TRBV2; j_call: TRBJ2-4; cdr3_aa: ASSRDTRDIQY